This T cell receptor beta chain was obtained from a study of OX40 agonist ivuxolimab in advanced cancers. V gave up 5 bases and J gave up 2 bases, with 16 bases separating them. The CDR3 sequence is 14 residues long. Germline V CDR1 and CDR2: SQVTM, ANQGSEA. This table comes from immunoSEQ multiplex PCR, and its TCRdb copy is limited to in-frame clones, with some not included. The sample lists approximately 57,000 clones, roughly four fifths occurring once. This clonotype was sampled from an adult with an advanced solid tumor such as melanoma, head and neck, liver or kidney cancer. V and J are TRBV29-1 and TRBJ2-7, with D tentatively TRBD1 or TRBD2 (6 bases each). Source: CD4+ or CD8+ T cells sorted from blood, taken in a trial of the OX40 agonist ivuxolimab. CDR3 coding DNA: TGCAGCGTTATCCCGGAGGGGGTTCCCTACGAGCAGTACTTC. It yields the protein CSVIPEGVPYEQYF.